This TCR beta chain was sequenced for a study of T cell repertoires in cytomegalovirus infection. About this clonotype: Its target is not known.

In TCRdb, the reads were re-called with MiXCR into one record per CDR3 protein. Among about 740,000 distinct CDR3 sequences, approximately 33% were seen once, and the ten largest hold around a sixth. This CDR3 has 15 residues. Germline assignment: CDR1 MNHNY and CDR2 SVGAGI (reference sequence). The V end lost 6 bases, the J end lost 8 bases, and 21 bases lay between the germline ends. The TCR comes from a human donor in good health (CMV status not recorded). Some clones in this sample may be carry-over from other donors' samples. This rearrangement joins TRBV6-6 to TRBJ2-3; D is possibly TRBD1 or TRBD2 (9 bases each). Sequencing used cultured PBMCs, obtained from culture after CMV antigen stimulation. The CDR3 DNA is TGTGCCAGCAGGAAACAGGGGGCGGGAGGGTTTACGCAGTATTTT. It translates to CASRKQGAGGFTQYF.